The rows below give T cell receptor beta chains drawn from one sample of a study of T cell repertoires in cytomegalovirus infection. MiXCR, applied by TCRdb to the reads, yields one record per CDR3 protein. The table lists about 740,000 distinct CDR3 sequences, roughly 36% of them singletons. The specimen was PBMCs. All receptors come from a human donor in good health (CMV status not recorded). Some clones in this sample may be carry-over from other donors' samples. Each CDR3 is given with its conserved first and last residue. A D gene is named only where the DNA matches it firmly. Size tells how often a clone was seen (once, few, many) or the class of an expanded clone, and some rows leave it out.

clone_size: few
d_call: NA
v_call: TRBV28
j_call: TRBJ1-3
cdr3_aa: CASSFSAGGNTIYF
cdr3_nt: TGTGCCAGCAGTTTTTCAGCGGGGGGGAACACCATATATTTT

clone_size: NA
d_call: TRBD2
v_call: TRBV28
j_call: TRBJ2-7
cdr3_aa: CASSTGGGPTYEQYF
cdr3_nt: TGTGCCAGCTCGACTGGCGGGGGGCCGACCTACGAGCAGTACTTC

clone_size: NA
d_call: TRBD1
v_call: TRBV20-1
j_call: TRBJ2-5
cdr3_aa: CSASRDRDQETQYF
cdr3_nt: TGCAGTGCTAGCCGGGACAGGGACCAAGAGACCCAGTACTTC

clone_size: NA
d_call: NA
v_call: TRBV5-1
j_call: TRBJ2-1
cdr3_aa: CASSSRLGREMQEQFF
cdr3_nt: TGCGCCAGCAGCTCAAGACTAGGCCGTGAGATGCAGGAGCAGTTCTTC

clone_size: NA
d_call: NA
v_call: TRBV7-9
j_call: TRBJ2-2
cdr3_aa: CASRQRWDKVNTGELFF
cdr3_nt: TGTGCCAGCAGACAAAGGTGGGATAAAGTGAACACCGGGGAGCTGTTTTTT

clone_size: NA
d_call: NA
v_call: TRBV7-2
j_call: TRBJ2-5
cdr3_aa: CASSQSGPQETQYF
cdr3_nt: TGTGCCAGCAGCCAGAGCGGCCCTCAAGAGACCCAGTACTTC

clone_size: few
d_call: TRBD2
v_call: TRBV11-2
j_call: TRBJ2-1
cdr3_aa: CASSPRYPLAGNFNEQFF
cdr3_nt: TGTGCCAGCAGCCCCCGTTACCCGCTAGCGGGAAACTTCAATGAGCAGTTCTTC

clone_size: NA
d_call: NA
v_call: TRBV7-8
j_call: TRBJ2-2
cdr3_aa: CASSPLDGSTGELFF
cdr3_nt: TGTGCCAGCAGCCCATTGGATGGAAGCACCGGGGAGCTGTTTTTT

clone_size: NA
d_call: TRBD2
v_call: TRBV7-8
j_call: TRBJ2-7
cdr3_aa: CASSSTGLADNYEQYF
cdr3_nt: TGTGCCAGCAGCTCCACCGGACTAGCGGATAACTACGAGCAGTACTTC

clone_size: NA
d_call: NA
v_call: TRBV11-1
j_call: TRBJ2-7
cdr3_aa: CASSLLDGAYEQYF
cdr3_nt: TGTGCCAGCAGCTTACTGGACGGAGCCTACGAGCAGTACTTC

clone_size: NA
d_call: NA
v_call: TRBV27
j_call: TRBJ1-1
cdr3_aa: CASSSYGRDTEAFF
cdr3_nt: TGTGCCAGCAGTTCGTATGGACGGGACACTGAAGCTTTCTTT

clone_size: many
d_call: TRBD2
v_call: TRBV7-8
j_call: TRBJ2-1
cdr3_aa: CASSLGRSYNEQFF
cdr3_nt: TGTGCCAGCAGCCTCGGGAGGTCCTACAATGAGCAGTTCTTC

clone_size: many
d_call: NA
v_call: TRBV7-9
j_call: TRBJ1-4
cdr3_aa: CASASRGMDEKLFF
cdr3_nt: TGTGCCAGCGCGTCGAGGGGAATGGATGAAAAACTGTTTTTT

clone_size: NA
d_call: NA
v_call: TRBV10-3
j_call: TRBJ1-2
cdr3_aa: CAISDGSGTNYGYTF
cdr3_nt: TGTGCCATCAGTGACGGGTCAGGGACTAACTATGGCTACACCTTC

clone_size: many
d_call: TRBD1
v_call: TRBV10-3
j_call: TRBJ2-7
cdr3_aa: CAISESIQGAYEQYF
cdr3_nt: TGTGCCATCAGTGAGTCGATACAGGGGGCCTACGAGCAGTACTTC

clone_size: NA
d_call: NA
v_call: TRBV7-6
j_call: TRBJ2-7
cdr3_aa: CASSLSPATREQYF
cdr3_nt: TGTGCCAGCAGCTTATCACCAGCCACTCGCGAGCAGTACTTC

clone_size: NA
d_call: NA
v_call: TRBV7-2
j_call: TRBJ2-1
cdr3_aa: CASSPRQGQYNEQFF
cdr3_nt: TGTGCCAGCAGCCCTCGGCAGGGCCAGTACAATGAGCAGTTCTTC

clone_size: few
d_call: TRBD2
v_call: TRBV7-8
j_call: TRBJ2-1
cdr3_aa: CASSLEGRTSGKSEQFF
cdr3_nt: TGTGCCAGCAGCTTAGAAGGCCGGACTAGCGGGAAGTCTGAGCAGTTCTTC

clone_size: many
d_call: NA
v_call: TRBV7-2
j_call: TRBJ1-1
cdr3_aa: CASSLTTGIGTEAFF
cdr3_nt: TGTGCCAGCAGCTTAACTACAGGGATTGGCACTGAAGCTTTCTTT

clone_size: few
d_call: NA
v_call: TRBV7-8
j_call: TRBJ1-6
cdr3_aa: CASSLLTGMNSPLHF
cdr3_nt: TGTGCCAGCAGCTTACTAACGGGAATGAATTCACCCCTCCACTTT

clone_size: many
d_call: NA
v_call: TRBV20-1
j_call: TRBJ2-5
cdr3_aa: CSARGSVVETQYF
cdr3_nt: TGCAGTGCTAGAGGGAGTGTAGTCGAGACCCAGTACTTC

clone_size: few
d_call: TRBD2
v_call: TRBV19
j_call: TRBJ2-3
cdr3_aa: CASSLNTGTSGRATPDTQYF
cdr3_nt: TGTGCCAGTAGTCTAAACACCGGGACTAGCGGGAGGGCGACCCCAGATACGCAGTATTTT

clone_size: NA
d_call: NA
v_call: TRBV20-1
j_call: TRBJ1-4
cdr3_aa: CSSARVNEKLFF
cdr3_nt: TGCAGCTCTGCGCGTGTTAATGAAAAACTGTTTTTT

clone_size: NA
d_call: NA
v_call: TRBV6-6
j_call: TRBJ1-1
cdr3_aa: CASSYGGAGLNTEALF
cdr3_nt: TGTGCCAGCAGTTACGGGGGGGCCGGGTTGAACACTGAAGCTTTGTTT

clone_size: many
d_call: NA
v_call: TRBV2
j_call: TRBJ2-3
cdr3_aa: CASSEGVEATQYF
cdr3_nt: TGTGCCAGCAGTGAAGGGGTAGAGGCTACGCAGTATTTT

clone_size: NA
d_call: NA
v_call: TRBV20-1
j_call: TRBJ2-2
cdr3_aa: CSAFSPRGSLNTGELFF
cdr3_nt: TGCAGTGCTTTCTCCCCCCGGGGTAGCCTAAACACCGGGGAGCTGTTTTTT

clone_size: few
d_call: NA
v_call: TRBV7-9
j_call: TRBJ1-5
cdr3_aa: CASSSTDYSNQPQHF
cdr3_nt: TGTGCCAGCAGCTCTACGGATTATAGCAATCAGCCCCAGCATTTT

clone_size: NA
d_call: NA
v_call: TRBV9
j_call: TRBJ2-5
cdr3_aa: CASSPRPRTSDGQETQYF
cdr3_nt: TGTGCCAGCAGCCCACGCCCTCGAACTTCGGACGGCCAAGAGACCCAGTACTTC

clone_size: few
d_call: NA
v_call: TRBV6-1
j_call: TRBJ2-1
cdr3_aa: CASSEGASGSHEQFF
cdr3_nt: TGTGCCAGCAGTGAAGGCGCGAGCGGGTCCCATGAGCAGTTCTTC

clone_size: few
d_call: NA
v_call: TRBV7-4
j_call: TRBJ1-6
cdr3_aa: CASSQGAPSALHF
cdr3_nt: TGTGCCAGCAGCCAAGGGGCCCCTTCGGCCCTCCACTTT

clone_size: many
d_call: TRBD2
v_call: TRBV7-8
j_call: TRBJ2-1
cdr3_aa: CASSVGGLAVNEQFF
cdr3_nt: TGTGCCAGCAGCGTAGGGGGACTAGCGGTCAATGAGCAGTTCTTC

clone_size: NA
d_call: NA
v_call: TRBV5-1
j_call: TRBJ2-5
cdr3_aa: CASSLGWQKETQYF
cdr3_nt: TGCGCCAGCAGCTTGGGATGGCAGAAAGAGACCCAGTACTTC